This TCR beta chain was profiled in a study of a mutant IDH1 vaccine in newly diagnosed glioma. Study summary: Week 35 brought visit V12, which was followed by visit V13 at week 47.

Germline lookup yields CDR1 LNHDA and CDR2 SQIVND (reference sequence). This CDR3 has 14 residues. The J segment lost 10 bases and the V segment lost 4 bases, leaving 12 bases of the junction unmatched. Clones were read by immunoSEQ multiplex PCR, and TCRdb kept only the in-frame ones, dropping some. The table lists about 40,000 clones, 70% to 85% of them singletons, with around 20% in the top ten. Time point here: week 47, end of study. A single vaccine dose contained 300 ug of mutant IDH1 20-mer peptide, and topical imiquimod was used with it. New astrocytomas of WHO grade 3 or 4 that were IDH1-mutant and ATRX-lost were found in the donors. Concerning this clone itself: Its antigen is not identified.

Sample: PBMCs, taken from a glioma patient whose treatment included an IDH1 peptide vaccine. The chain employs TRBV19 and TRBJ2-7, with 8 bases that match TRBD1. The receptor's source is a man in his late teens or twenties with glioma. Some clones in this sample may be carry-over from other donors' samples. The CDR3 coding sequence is TGTGCCAGTAGTACCCCCCCGGGGACAGGCGGTCAGTACTTC. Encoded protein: CASSTPPGTGGQYF.